These T cell receptor beta chains were read from a single sample in a study of blood T cell repertoires in COVID-19. Profiled with immunoSEQ multiplex PCR; TCRdb holds only in-frame clones, not every one. The data contain fewer than 400,000 clones, approximately 89% of them singletons. The sequenced sample was PBMCs or T cells enriched from blood (not recorded which). The receptors here all came from a woman aged 25 to 39 who had recovered from COVID-19. CDR3s include the opening cysteine and the closing phenylalanine or tryptophan. Part of the rows lack a size; the others show once, few, many or a class for expanded clones.

CDR3 protein	V gene	J gene	clone size
CASSSRLGTYEQYF	TRBV7-9	TRBJ2-7	-
CASSARSGTLHF	TRBV13	TRBJ1-6	-
CASSRQGNEQFF	TRBV5-4	TRBJ2-1	-
CASSVAGGNEKLFF	TRBV9	TRBJ1-4	few
CASSLSLGDYEQYF	TRBV11-2	TRBJ2-7	-
CASSYSLQETQYF	TRBV6-2/TRBV6-3	TRBJ2-5	-
CASSLGTNYNEQFF	TRBV27	TRBJ2-1	-
CASSSPLSGGREQYF	TRBV7-9	TRBJ2-7	once
CASSRGQGGYGYTF	TRBV5-1	TRBJ1-2	few
CASGDTGTSVGSSYNEQFF	TRBV10-2	TRBJ2-1	-
CASSRKGQGIAYGYTF	TRBV4-2	TRBJ1-2	-
CASSDTPGTVGQYF	TRBV2	TRBJ2-3	-
CSVRTSGFTLQYF	TRBV29-1	TRBJ2-7	-
CASSLSLGTTDNEQFF	TRBV5-4	TRBJ2-1	-
CASSDGSGRSTDTQYF	TRBV10-1	TRBJ2-3	-
CASSKEGTGVFEQYF	TRBV7-8	TRBJ2-7	-
CASRNRGSGYTF	TRBV3-1/TRBV3-2	TRBJ1-2	-
CAINRSGGNYEQYF	TRBV6-5	TRBJ2-7	-
CASSFTWRNQPQHF	TRBV27	TRBJ1-5	-
CASSQRIGGNTIYF	TRBV3-1/TRBV3-2	TRBJ1-3	-
CAISDRQGSGEKLFF	TRBV10-3	TRBJ1-4	-
CASSFSGGYEQYF	TRBV5-1	TRBJ2-7	-
CASSHPKTGLNTEAFF	TRBV5-1	TRBJ1-1	-
CASSLALGTGYGYTF	TRBV7-9	TRBJ1-2	once
CASSGLELEAFF	TRBV7-9	TRBJ1-1	-
CAWAQGSGYTF	TRBV30	TRBJ1-2	-
CASGLQIGGGANYGYTF	TRBV12-5	TRBJ1-2	-
CASSVESTPETQYF	TRBV9	TRBJ2-5	-
CASSSGLSGYTF	TRBV5-4	TRBJ1-2	-
CASSQPDRRGVTQYF	TRBV7-9	TRBJ2-3	-
CASSPLVQNPSGYEQYF	TRBV4-1	TRBJ2-7	-
CASSLGRLEGEQYF	TRBV13	TRBJ2-7	-
CASSTLDRSGYTF	TRBV27	TRBJ1-2	-
CASSLSPPEETQYF	TRBV28	TRBJ2-5	-
CSASLGAGYTF	TRBV20-1	TRBJ1-2	-
CASSQDDSRWSYEQYF	TRBV4-1	TRBJ2-7	-
CASSVTGTFWSEKLFF	TRBV7-8	TRBJ1-4	-
CASSPEQGSPLHF	TRBV7-6	TRBJ1-6	-
CSASRSGGPGEQFF	TRBV20-1	TRBJ2-1	-
CASSSFSGTTDTQYF	TRBV7-2	TRBJ2-3	-
CASSPLPGRSGANVLTF	TRBV18	TRBJ2-6	-
CASSLLGELFF	TRBV12-3/TRBV12-4	TRBJ2-2	-
CASSPSKDRGPYEQYF	TRBV18	TRBJ2-7	-
CASNSGGDEQYF	TRBV6-5	TRBJ2-7	-
CASSFGGQETQYF	TRBV5-4	TRBJ2-5	-
CASELAGTGFVGYTF	TRBV6-5	TRBJ1-2	once
CAWSVLYEQYF	TRBV30	TRBJ2-7	-
CASSVIGDGQPQHF	TRBV2	TRBJ1-5	-
CAWGSQGGYNEQFF	TRBV30	TRBJ2-1	-
CASSEGASGSETQYF	TRBV6-1	TRBJ2-5	-
CASSPPRSRTERSGQPQHF	TRBV18	TRBJ1-5	-
CASSLGQQGAYNSPLHF	TRBV7-2	TRBJ1-6	-
CASSDSGDSNQPQHF	TRBV6-4	TRBJ1-5	-